The 23 T cell receptor beta chains presented below share a single source sample, sequenced in a study of cytomegalovirus exposure and HLA in healthy donors. In the PCR, 60 Vbeta and 13 Jbeta primers were used. Sequencing used immunoSEQ multiplex PCR; TCRdb keeps in-frame clones, though not all of them. Counted here are about 240,000 clones, 70% to 90% occurring once; the ten biggest clones make up under 8%. The sequenced sample was PBMCs. The origin of the receptors is a woman in her sixties in good health and CMV-seropositive.

V gene TRBV11-3 combines with J gene TRBJ2-1; 11 bases are a match to TRBD2. Germline CDR1 reads SGHNT; CDR2 reads YENEEA. This CDR3 is 14 amino acids long. V shed 4 bases and J 6 bases; nucleotides not matched to a gene: 2. CDR3 in DNA: TGTGCCAGCAGCTCTACTAGCGGGAGCAATGAGCAGTTCTTC. Its protein product is CASSSTSGSNEQFF.

This chain connects TRBV5-4 to TRBJ1-3, with D unclear. The germline V gene has CDR1 SGHNT and CDR2 YYREEE (reference sequence). The V gene lost 0 bases and the J gene lost 0 bases, with 7 bases spanning the gap. The CDR3 length is 15 residues. This CDR3 is CASSLGPDSGNTIYF. As DNA, the CDR3 is TGTGCCAGCAGCTTGGGGCCTGACTCTGGAAACACCATATATTTT.

The genes are TRBV7-6 and TRBJ2-2, with TRBD1 identical over 9 bases. Looked up from germline, CDR1 is SGHVS and CDR2 is FNYEAQ. V was pared by 4 bases and J by 6 bases, with 6 bases of the junction left unmatched. This CDR3 region has 15 residues. The CDR3 is CASSYEDRGAGELFF. The CDR3 nucleotides are TGTGCCAGCAGCTACGAGGACAGGGGCGCCGGGGAGCTGTTTTTT.

This chain links TRBV2 with TRBJ2-3; 10 bases agree with TRBD2. This CDR3 is built from 15 residues. Germline CDR1 is SNHLY and CDR2 is FYNNEI. With V trimmed by 6 bases and J by 0 bases, 3 bases remained unmatched. CDR3 nucleotides: TGTGCCAGCAGCCAGACTAGCGGGAGCACAGATACGCAGTATTTT. It encodes CASSQTSGSTDTQYF.

This chain joins TRBV7-9 and TRBJ2-2; no firm D call. Germline CDR1 reads SEHNR; CDR2 reads FQNEAQ (reference sequence). Trimming stripped 2 bases from V and 6 bases from J, with 7 bases between. CDR3 length: 13 amino acids. The DNA for the CDR3 is TGTGCCAGCAGCTTACTCGAGCCCGGGGAGCTGTTTTTT. As protein: CASSLLEPGELFF.

The V and J genes are TRBV6-5 and TRBJ1-4; weak D call: TRBD1 (5 bases). Germline-derived CDR1 and CDR2 are MNHEY and SVGAGI. The CDR3 has 13 residues. DNA for the CDR3: TGTGCTACAGCAGGGAGGTCTAATGAAAAACTGTTTTTT. Its translation: CATAGRSNEKLFF.

In this sample, this clone turned up a few times. The final CDR3 position lacks the conserved phenylalanine or tryptophan, pointing to a likely read error. No DNA is shown, since the ends of the CDR3 on it are uncertain; the CDR3 is the one TCRdb lists. The rearrangement uses TRBV5-4 and TRBJ1-1; TRBD1, the D gene given by the table, was not confirmed from the DNA. The CDR3 comprises 11 residues, both ends counted. The germline V gene has CDR1 SGHNT and CDR2 YYREEE (reference sequence). CDR3: CASSLGGDRVV.

This rearrangement joins TRBV5-8 to TRBJ2-7, with 10 bases aligning to TRBD1. Per the germline V gene, CDR1 is SGHTS and CDR2 is YDEGEE. The CDR3 is 13 amino acids. V lost 2 bases and J lost 6; bases outside the gene matches: 2. The CDR3 sequence is CASSFGQGVEQYF. DNA for the CDR3: TGTGCCAGCAGCTTTGGACAGGGGGTCGAGCAGTACTTC.

This rearrangement joins TRBV5-1 to TRBJ2-2, with D tentatively TRBD1 (5 bases). The CDR3 totals 14 residues. The V gene's germline CDR1 is SGHRS and CDR2 YFSETQ. Trimming cost V 0 bases and J 8 bases, with 11 bases left between them. The chain's CDR3 is CASSLDRSAGELFF. Here the CDR3 DNA reads TGCGCCAGCAGCTTGGACAGGTCGGCGGGGGAGCTGTTTTTT.

The chain couples TRBV6-5 to TRBJ1-2; 10 bases are shared with TRBD1. CDR1 and CDR2 from the germline V gene are MNHEY and SVGAGI. J gave up 6 bases and V 0 bases, and 4 bases lay outside the gene matches. The CDR3 is 15 residues long. The CDR3, as DNA: TGTGCCAGCAGTTACTCCGCCGGGACAGGGGATGGCTACACCTTC. Amino acid sequence: CASSYSAGTGDGYTF.

This clone was counted a few times. The chain is built from TRBV10-2 and TRBJ1-1; D might be TRBD1 (6 bases). Germline values: CDR1 WSHSY, CDR2 SAAADI. V was pared by 6 bases and J by 2 bases, with 13 bases between. The CDR3 loop spans 14 amino acids. The CDR3 sequence is CASRKRDTNTEAFF. The CDR3 coding sequence is TGCGCCAGCAGGAAAAGGGACACTAACACTGAAGCTTTCTTT.

This clone was observed a few times. V and J are TRBV4-1 and TRBJ1-1, with no clear D. Trimming stripped 1 base from V and 1 base from J, with 16 bases between. The CDR3 loop spans 17 amino acids. CDR1 and CDR2 (germline): MGHRA, YSYEKL. The CDR3 spells CASSQVFNGEGNTEAFF. CDR3 DNA sequence: TGCGCCAGCAGCCAAGTGTTTAACGGGGAGGGGAACACTGAAGCTTTCTTT.

The J gene is TRBJ1-1, the V gene TRBV5-4; 11 bases agree with TRBD1. The germline V gene encodes CDR1 SGHNT and CDR2 YYREEE (reference sequence). V was pared by 2 bases and J by 0 bases, with 9 bases of the junction left unmatched. The CDR3 runs to 18 residues. The DNA for the CDR3 is TGTGCCAGCAGCTTCCCGGGCGGGACAGGGGGAATGAACACTGAAGCTTTCTTT. Translating it yields CASSFPGGTGGMNTEAFF.

The V call is TRBV5-6, the J call TRBJ2-3, with 7 nucleotides matching TRBD2. CDR1 SGHDT and CDR2 YYEEEE come from the germline V gene. V lost 0 bases and J lost 5; bases outside the gene matches: 9. The CDR3 has 16 amino acids. The CDR3 coding sequence is TGTGCCAGCAGCTTGGGGCCGACTAGCCGCCGAGATACGCAGTATTTT. It translates to CASSLGPTSRRDTQYF.

The J gene is TRBJ1-1, the V gene TRBV19, with D maybe TRBD1 (5 bases). Germline assignment: CDR1 LNHDA and CDR2 SQIVND (reference sequence). V lost 4 bases, J lost 1 base, and 10 bases lay in between. CDR3 length: 14 amino acids. The CDR3 reads CASSNRIANTEAFF. CDR3 DNA sequence: TGTGCCAGTAGTAACAGGATCGCGAACACTGAAGCTTTCTTT.

This chain links TRBV15 with TRBJ2-2; 7 bases fit TRBD1. V dropped 1 base and J dropped 7; count of bases not matched to a gene: 9. The CDR3 has 16 residues. Germline V CDR1 and CDR2: LNHNV, YYDKDF (reference sequence). DNA of the CDR3: TGTGCCACCAGCAGAGTATTGACAGGGTATAGCGGGGAGCTGTTTTTT. Translation: CATSRVLTGYSGELFF. Complete variable domain (other parts from reference TRBV15 and TRBJ2-2): DAMVIQNPRYQVTQFGKPVTLSCSQTLNHNVMYWYQQKSSQAPKLLFHYYDKDFNNEADTPDNFQSRRPNTSFCFLDIRSPGLGDTAMYLCATSRVLTGYSGELFFGEGSRLTVL.

This clone was observed once. Germline and junction disagree at one end, which may indicate a read error. The V call is TRBV6-5, the J call TRBJ2-7; 10 positions match TRBD2. This CDR3 is 16 amino acids long. The germline V gene has CDR1 MNHEY and CDR2 SVGAGI. The CDR3 DNA is TGTGCCGGCAGTTACTTACCTAGCGGGAGTGGCTACGAGCAGTACTTC. It codes for CAGSYLPSGSGYEQYF.

J is TRBJ2-2 and V is TRBV6-1; TRBD1 aligns across 8 bases. The V gene's germline CDR1 is MNHNS and CDR2 SASEGT. J was trimmed by 8 bases and V by 1 base; bases with no gene match: 3. CDR3 length equals 14 residues. CDR3 DNA: TGTGCCAGCAGTGAAGGACAGGGGAGAGGGGAGCTGTTTTTT. Translation gives CASSEGQGRGELFF.

The chain recombines TRBV29-1 with TRBJ1-5; D uncertain. The CDR3 sequence is 14 residues long. V was pared by 5 bases and J by 6 bases, with 17 bases between. CDR1 is SQVTM, CDR2 ANQGSEA, per germline. CDR3 sequence reads: CSVRGNDVGQPQHF. CDR3 nucleotides: TGCAGCGTTCGAGGGAACGATGTGGGTCAGCCCCAGCATTTT. Based on the CDR3 plus reference TRBV29-1 and TRBJ1-5, the full variable domain is SAVISQKPSRDICQRGTSLTIQCQVDSQVTMMFWYRQQPGQSLTLIATANQGSEATYESGFVIDKFPISRPNLTFSTLTVSNMSPEDSSIYLCSVRGNDVGQPQHFGDGTRLSIL.

This clone came up a few times. The chain uses TRBV27 and TRBJ2-7; 7 nucleotides agree with TRBD1. This CDR3 has 15 residues. Germline V gene sequence: CDR1 MNHEY, CDR2 SMNVEV (reference sequence). The junction had 11 bases not matched to a gene; V was cut back by 4 bases and J by 5 bases. This CDR3 reads CASSSDSGGPHEQYF. CDR3 sequence (DNA): TGTGCCAGCAGTTCCGACTCAGGGGGACCACACGAGCAGTACTTC.

This clone has only one observation. V gene TRBV7-6 combines with J gene TRBJ2-7; a possible D gene is TRBD2 (5 bases). Germline V gene data show CDR1 as SGHVS and CDR2 as FNYEAQ. The CDR3 runs to 15 residues. Between the trimmed V and J ends, which lost 1 base and 2 bases, there was a span of 12 bases. CDR3 protein: CASSLGLGATYEQYF. CDR3 in DNA: TGTGCCAGCAGCTTAGGACTGGGAGCCACCTACGAGCAGTACTTC.

V and J are TRBV11-2 and TRBJ1-6; D gene uncertain. V was pared by 1 base and J by 7 bases, with 20 bases between. The CDR3 length is 18 residues. Germline lookup yields CDR1 SGHAT and CDR2 FQNNGV. CDR3 sequence reads: CASSLGRWNPPPNSPLHF. CDR3 coding DNA: TGTGCCAGCAGCTTAGGCAGGTGGAATCCGCCGCCGAATTCACCCCTCCACTTT.

In this sample, this clone turned up a few times. The chain has TRBV28 and TRBJ1-4, with D possibly being TRBD1 (5 bases). The CDR3 is 12 amino acids. The germline V gene encodes CDR1 MDHEN and CDR2 SYDVKM. V shed 8 bases and J shed 7 bases, with 11 bases lying between them. CDR3 DNA sequence: TGTGCCAGCGGGCAGGGAGGTGAAAAACTGTTTTTT. It yields the protein CASGQGGEKLFF. Combining the CDR3 with reference TRBV28 and TRBJ1-4 gives the whole variable domain DVKVTQSSRYLVKRTGEKVFLECVQDMDHENMFWYRQDPGLGLRLIYFSYDVKMKEKGDIPEGYSVSREKKERFSLILESASTNQTSMYLCASGQGGEKLFFGSGTQLSVL.